Shown below are 12 T cell receptor beta chains from a single sample sequenced in a study of graft-versus-host responses after intestinal transplantation. For these TCRs, the target antigens are not known. Here immunoSEQ multiplex PCR was the method, and the copy in TCRdb shows in-frame clones only, minus some. This table holds about 70,000 clones, roughly 94% found once. This specimen was unstimulated CD8+ T cells sorted from spleen or lymph node cells, taken before intestinal transplant. All receptors derive from a human donor who received an intestinal transplant.

The chain links TRBV4-1 to TRBJ2-3, with TRBD2 identical over 10 bases. The CDR3 sequence is 15 residues long. The V segment lost 4 bases and the J segment 0 bases; nucleotides outside the gene matches: 1. CDR1 is MGHRA and CDR2 is YSYEKL in the germline V gene. The DNA of the CDR3 is TGCGCCAGCAGCCGGACTAGCGGAAGCACAGATACGCAGTATTTT. Residues: CASSRTSGSTDTQYF.

The V and J genes are TRBV28 and TRBJ2-3, with 11 nucleotides matching TRBD2. The CDR3 runs 14 residues. Germline CDR1 and CDR2: MDHEN and SYDVKM. The ends lost 9 bases at V and 4 bases at J; junction bases unmatched: 6. The CDR3 sequence is CASSGRAWADTQYF. In DNA, the CDR3 is TGTGCCAGTAGCGGGAGGGCCTGGGCAGATACGCAGTATTTT.

This clone was counted once. This rearrangement joins TRBV5-6 to TRBJ1-1; D not resolved. CDR3 size: 15 residues. V gave up 2 bases and J gave up 0 bases, with 11 bases separating them. Germline CDR1 SGHDT, CDR2 YYEEEE. The CDR3 spells CASSLLPDLNTEAFF. The CDR3 DNA follows: TGTGCCAGCAGCTTACTTCCGGACTTGAACACTGAAGCTTTCTTT. Together with reference TRBV5-6 and TRBJ1-1, the CDR3 gives the full variable domain: DAGVTQSPTHLIKTRGQQVTLRCSPKSGHDTVSWYQQALGQGPQFIFQYYEEEERQRGNFPDRFSGHQFPNYSSELNVNALLLGDSALYLCASSLLPDLNTEAFFGQGTRLTVV.

The rearrangement joins TRBV2 to TRBJ1-5, with D unresolved. Looked up from germline, CDR1 is SNHLY and CDR2 is FYNNEI. The CDR3 covers 14 residues. V dropped 1 base and J dropped 4 bases, with 8 bases sitting between them. CDR3 DNA sequence: TGTGCCAGCAGTGAAGATACAGATAATCAGCCCCAGCATTTT. It encodes CASSEDTDNQPQHF.

The genes are TRBV4-1 and TRBJ1-1; TRBD1 is a possible D gene (5 bases). The germline gives CDR1 MGHRA, CDR2 YSYEKL. The length of the CDR3 is 16 residues. Trimming stripped 1 base from V and 5 bases from J, with 17 bases between. CDR3 bases: TGCGCCAGCAGCCAAGTAGTCGCAGGGACCGTTACTGAAGCTTTCTTT. This sequence encodes CASSQVVAGTVTEAFF.

The chain links TRBV7-9 to TRBJ1-1; D not resolved. Germline loops: CDR1 SEHNR, CDR2 FQNEAQ (reference sequence). CDR3 length: 15 residues. The V end lost 5 bases, the J end lost 4 bases, and 17 bases lay between the germline ends. CDR3 nucleotide sequence: TGTGCCAGCAGCACACAAAGGACCGAGGGCACTGAAGCTTTCTTT. Translating gives CASSTQRTEGTEAFF.

CDR3 nucleotides: TGTGCCAGCAGTGTCGGGGTAGGCAATCAGCCCCAGCATTTT. Its translation is CASSVGVGNQPQHF. The gene calls are TRBV2 and TRBJ1-5; D not certain. The germline V gene has CDR1 SNHLY and CDR2 FYNNEI. The CDR3 loop spans 14 amino acids. V lost 4 bases, J lost 2 bases, and 9 bases lay in between.

The J gene is TRBJ2-5, the V gene TRBV7-6; D is perhaps TRBD1 (5 bases). V dropped 3 bases and J dropped 0 bases, with 11 bases sitting between them. The CDR3 has 15 amino acids. Germline CDR1 is SGHVS and CDR2 is FNYEAQ. The DNA for the CDR3 is TGTGCCAGCAGCTTTACACAGGAGCACCAAGAGACCCAGTACTTC. This gives the protein CASSFTQEHQETQYF.

This clone was seen just once. The chain links TRBV7-3 to TRBJ2-5; 7 nucleotides line up with TRBD2. The CDR3 is 14 residues long. Per germline, CDR1 SGHTA and CDR2 FQGTGA. With V trimmed by 5 bases and J by 5 bases, 8 bases remained unmatched. The CDR3 loop reads CASSPEAGVETQYF. CDR3 sequence (DNA): TGTGCCAGCAGCCCAGAGGCGGGAGTTGAGACCCAGTACTTC.

This chain joins TRBV25-1 and TRBJ1-1; D is unclear. This CDR3 has 12 amino acids. Germline CDR1 MGHDK, CDR2 SYGVNS. The V and J ends lost 3 bases and 8 bases respectively, with 10 bases between them. Here the CDR3 DNA reads TGTGCCAGCAGTGACGCCCGAAGAGAAGCTTTCTTT. Protein: CASSDARREAFF.

The CDR3 loop is CASSSGGTGSHEQYF. The CDR3 DNA reads TGTGCCAGCAGCTCCGGGGGGACAGGGTCCCACGAGCAGTACTTC. This chain connects TRBV5-6 to TRBJ2-7; 9 positions match TRBD1. The germline V gene encodes CDR1 SGHDT and CDR2 YYEEEE. The CDR3 is made up of 15 amino acids. V gave up 3 bases and J gave up 5 bases; unmatched junction bases: 9.

The chain combines TRBV7-8 with TRBJ2-7; possible D gene TRBD1, 5 bases. Trimming stripped 0 bases from V and 4 bases from J, with 7 bases between. CDR1 is SGHVS and CDR2 is FQNEAQ in the germline V gene. CDR3 length equals 13 residues. This chain's CDR3 is CASSLAPGYEQYF. CDR3 coding DNA: TGTGCCAGCAGCTTAGCGCCAGGGTACGAGCAGTACTTC.